This T cell receptor (beta chain) was found in a study of shared clonotypes between healthy human individuals. Clones were read by immunoSEQ multiplex PCR, and TCRdb kept only the in-frame ones, dropping some. The profile shows about 800,000 clones, 90% to 98% of them singletons. Germline V lookup: CDR1 SGHKS, CDR2 YYEKEE (reference sequence). The CDR3 contains 12 residues. Trimming took 4 bases from V and 2 from J, leaving 6 bases between them. The naive CD8 fraction comprised CD45RO-negative cells positively selected for CCR7 and excluded terminally differentiated effector memory CD45RA+ cells. The chain uses TRBV5-5 and TRBJ1-2; tentatively, D is TRBD1 (5 bases). The TCR comes from a man aged 25 to 40 in good health. What was sequenced was naive CD8+ T cells sorted from blood. CDR3 nucleotide sequence: TGTGCCAGCAGCCGGGGGAACTATGGCTACACCTTC. As protein: CASSRGNYGYTF.